This T cell receptor beta chain was captured in a study of blood T cell repertoires in COVID-19. Study details: Researchers got acute and convalescent COVID-19 samples from the United States, Italy and Spain. Sources were T cells, B-cell-depleted T cells, or PBMCs; the material itself was cDNA or gDNA.

The CDR3 runs 16 residues. Germline CDR1 is KGHSH and CDR2 is LQKENI. Trimming removed 3 bases from V and 7 bases from J; junction bases left unmatched: 11. Authors' analysis steps: The authors estimated nucleated cell counts from reference gene primer amplification. Generated by immunoSEQ multiplex PCR, the TCRdb table keeps only in-frame clones and is missing some. The V and J calls and clone size come from that table; D and trimming were worked out from the DNA. In the table there are some 390,000 clones, around nine tenths of which are singletons. This sequence originates from a human donor in a cohort sampled during active COVID-19. The specimen sequenced was peripheral blood. This chain connects TRBV18 to TRBJ1-2; 10 nucleotides agree with TRBD1. The CDR3 nucleotides are TGTGCCAGCTCACCTGACGACGGGACAGGGGAGGGTGGCTACACCTTC. Protein: CASSPDDGTGEGGYTF.